A selection of T cell receptor beta chains follows, all from one sample in a study of human T cells and chemical hapten exposure. TCRdb called the RACE reads again in MiXCR, with one record for every CDR3 protein. The profile shows tens of thousands of distinct CDR3 sequences, around 5.5% of them singletons. The sample comprised whole blood. All receptors come from a human donor in good health. Some clones in this sample may be carry-over from other donors' samples. CDR3s include the opening cysteine and the closing phenylalanine or tryptophan. Each record gives: D gene, clone size, J gene, V gene, CDR3 protein, CDR3 DNA. D genes are given only for firm matches. Size tells how often a clone was seen (once, few, many) or the class of an expanded clone, and some rows leave it out.

>.|.|TRBJ2-7|TRBV29-1
CSVLFPGRYEQYF
TGCAGCGTTCTCTTCCCGGGGAGATACGAGCAGTACTTC
>TRBD1|many|TRBJ2-7|TRBV28
CASSFLFTDRDF
TGTGCCAGCAGTTTCCTGTTTACCGACAGGGACTTC
>.|.|TRBJ1-6|TRBV28
CASSLLSGSSYNSPLHF
TGTGCCAGCAGTTTATTATCGGGGTCCTCCTATAATTCACCCCTCCACTTT
>TRBD1|few|TRBJ1-4|TRBV6-2/TRBV6-3
CASRTGNEKLFF
TGTGCCAGCCGGACAGGAAATGAAAAACTGTTTTTT
>.|many|TRBJ2-5|TRBV5-4
CASSFFGEETQYF
TGTGCCAGCAGCTTTTTTGGGGAGGAGACCCAGTACTTC
>TRBD1|many|TRBJ1-6|TRBV20-1
CSARDGTGNNSPLHF
TGCAGTGCTAGAGATGGGACAGGGAACAATTCACCCCTCCACTTT
>.|many|TRBJ2-7|TRBV20-1
CSARVPTGAYEQYF
TGCAGTGCTAGAGTTCCAACAGGAGCCTACGAGCAGTACTTC
>.|many|TRBJ1-5|TRBV6-5
CASSSTGRLPNQPQHF
TGTGCCAGCAGCTCGACGGGGAGGCTACCCAATCAGCCCCAGCATTTT
>TRBD1|once|TRBJ1-5|TRBV20-1
CSATTGGNQPQHF
TGCAGTGCTACGACAGGGGGGAATCAGCCCCAGCATTTT
>.|many|TRBJ2-1|TRBV6-2/TRBV6-3
CASSFPRAGYNEQFF
TGTGCCAGCAGCTTCCCTCGGGCAGGCTACAATGAGCAGTTCTTC
>.|many|TRBJ1-4|TRBV5-1
CASSRQGNSEKLFF
TGCGCCAGCAGTCGGCAGGGCAATAGTGAAAAACTGTTTTTT
>TRBD1|many|TRBJ2-4|TRBV20-1
CSARVPGQGNIQYF
TGCAGTGCTAGAGTCCCAGGACAGGGAAACATTCAGTACTTC
>TRBD2|many|TRBJ2-3|TRBV9
CASSPRWTSGGTDTQYF
TGTGCCAGCAGCCCAAGGTGGACTAGCGGGGGCACAGATACGCAGTATTTT
>TRBD1|many|TRBJ1-5|TRBV12-3/TRBV12-4
CASSGGTGSQPQHF
TGTGCCAGCAGCGGCGGGACAGGGAGTCAGCCCCAGCATTTT
>.|many|TRBJ1-2|TRBV29-1
CSVGREDGYTF
TGCAGCGTGGGCAGGGAGGATGGCTACACCTTC
>.|many|TRBJ1-4|TRBV2
CASTLRLGAEKLFF
TGTGCCAGCACCCTCCGCCTCGGGGCTGAAAAACTGTTTTTT
>.|many|TRBJ2-3|TRBV2
CASNSRGPDTQYF
TGTGCCAGCAACTCACGAGGGCCAGATACGCAGTATTTT
>TRBD1|many|TRBJ2-7|TRBV12-3/TRBV12-4
CASSLDRSYEQYF
TGTGCCAGCAGCCTGGACAGGAGCTACGAGCAGTACTTC
>TRBD2|.|TRBJ2-5|TRBV29-1
CSVAGTRGETQYF
TGCAGCGTTGCCGGGACTAGGGGGGAGACCCAGTACTTC
>TRBD2|.|TRBJ2-7|TRBV6-1
CASGPGGRGYEQYF
TGTGCCAGCGGGCCGGGCGGGAGGGGATACGAGCAGTACTTC
>.|many|TRBJ2-7|TRBV7-8
CASSRQSYEQYF
TGTGCCAGCAGCCGTCAGTCCTACGAGCAGTACTTC
>TRBD1|few|TRBJ1-4|TRBV7-9
CASSLGQVTANEKLFF
TGTGCCAGCAGCCTTGGACAGGTTACCGCTAATGAAAAACTGTTTTTT
>.|few|TRBJ1-1|TRBV28
CASSLDFGGEAFF
TGTGCCAGCAGTTTAGATTTCGGGGGTGAAGCTTTCTTT
>.|many|TRBJ1-2|TRBV5-1
CASSHSARESYGYTF
TGCGCCAGCAGCCATTCTGCCAGGGAAAGCTATGGCTACACCTTC
>.|many|TRBJ1-1|TRBV18
CASSPPGGSTEAFF
TGTGCCAGCTCACCCCCGGGGGGTTCGACTGAAGCTTTCTTT
>TRBD2|many|TRBJ2-7|TRBV24-1
CATSDGAGGPYEQYF
TGTGCCACCAGTGATGGGGCGGGAGGGCCCTACGAGCAGTACTTC
>.|many|TRBJ1-3|TRBV11-2
CASRSPRGGNTIYF
TGTGCCAGCAGATCGCCGCGAGGAGGAAACACCATATATTTT
>.|many|TRBJ1-2|TRBV29-1
CSVTSLGGYTF
TGCAGCGTTACATCCCTGGGTGGCTACACCTTC
>.|many|TRBJ2-3|TRBV20-1
CSASSGTTADTQYF
TGCAGTGCTAGCTCGGGGACCACGGCAGATACGCAGTATTTT
>.|few|TRBJ1-1|TRBV3-1
CASSQDSLLYEAFF
TGTGCCAGCAGCCAAGATTCCCTACTTTATGAAGCTTTCTTT
>.|many|TRBJ2-7|TRBV24-1
CATSDPEQGLGEQYF
TGTGCCACCAGTGACCCCGAACAGGGTTTGGGGGAGCAGTACTTC
>TRBD2|many|TRBJ2-1|TRBV7-9
CASSLQGEREYNEQFF
TGTGCCAGCAGCTTACAAGGGGAGCGGGAGTACAATGAGCAGTTCTTC
>.|few|TRBJ1-5|TRBV30
CAWSVGNQPQHF
TGTGCCTGGAGTGTAGGGAATCAGCCCCAGCATTTT
>.|many|TRBJ2-6|TRBV28
CASYSSGANVLTF
TGTGCCAGTTACAGCTCTGGGGCCAACGTCCTGACTTTC
>.|many|TRBJ1-4|TRBV7-2
CASSPTGLEKLFF
TGTGCCAGCAGCCCCACAGGGCTGGAAAAACTGTTTTTT